Presented here are 29 T cell receptor beta chains from one specimen sequenced in a study of blood T cells in healthy people across ages. Using a J-beta primer mix together with a sample-barcoded 5' primer, a second PCR was run for roughly 6 to 12 cycles. TCRdb independently ran MiXCR on the 5' RACE reads; one entry per CDR3 protein. The profile shows about 640,000 distinct CDR3 sequences, roughly 58% of them singletons. Sequencing was done on a sample of blood. These receptors were collected from a man between 60 and 75 years old in good health.

The rearrangement joins TRBV6-1 to TRBJ2-5, with 11 positions matching TRBD2. V was clipped by 5 bases and J by 1 base; unmatched bases: 3. Germline loops: CDR1 MNHNS, CDR2 SASEGT. The CDR3 covers 15 residues. CDR3 bases: TGTGCCAGCAGTCCGGGACTAGCGGTCCAAGAGACCCAGTACTTC. Its protein product is CASSPGLAVQETQYF.

This clonotype was counted only a few times. This rearrangement joins TRBV20-1 to TRBJ2-5; 7 bases line up with TRBD1. The CDR3 covers 15 residues. V was clipped by 5 bases and J by 0 bases; unmatched bases: 9. The germline CDR1 and CDR2 sequences are DFQATT and SNEGSKA (reference sequence). The CDR3 DNA reads TGCAGTGCTCCCAACCCCGGGACAGACCAAGAGACCCAGTACTTC. Encoded protein: CSAPNPGTDQETQYF.

V usage is TRBV5-1 and J usage is TRBJ2-1, with 7 bases identical to TRBD2. J gave up 7 bases and V 2 bases, and 6 bases lay outside the gene matches. The V gene's germline CDR1 is SGHRS and CDR2 YFSETQ. The CDR3 runs to 14 residues. The CDR3 DNA is TGCGCCAGCAGCTTACCTGCGGGGGTTAATGAGCAGTTCTTC. This translates into CASSLPAGVNEQFF.

The V call is TRBV20-1, the J call TRBJ1-1; unclear D gene. The ends were cut back, 3 bases at V and 7 bases at J, with 15 bases in the middle. This CDR3 has 13 residues. The germline gives CDR1 DFQATT, CDR2 SNEGSKA (reference sequence). CDR3 in amino acids: CSARSPQSNEAFF. CDR3 nucleotide sequence: TGCAGTGCTAGGTCCCCGCAGAGCAATGAAGCTTTCTTT.

The chain employs TRBV6-6 and TRBJ1-1; no definite D call. CDR1 is MNHNY, CDR2 SVGAGI, per germline (reference sequence). The CDR3 runs to 13 residues. V shed 2 bases and J shed 0 bases, with 4 bases lying between them. The CDR3 DNA reads as TGTGCCAGCAGTTACCTTCTGAACACTGAAGCTTTCTTT. Translating gives CASSYLLNTEAFF.

This clonotype was counted a few times. J is TRBJ2-4 and V is TRBV4-1; 7 positions match TRBD1. The J segment lost 2 bases and the V segment lost 0 bases, leaving 13 bases of the junction unmatched. The CDR3 covers 19 residues. CDR1 MGHRA and CDR2 YSYEKL come from the germline V gene. The DNA for the CDR3 is TGCGCCAGCAGCCAAGACATTGGTGCCAGGGGGAAATCCAAAAACATTCAGTACTTC. Its protein is CASSQDIGARGKSKNIQYF.

Notes on this clonotype: Being one base from a much bigger clone, this may be a read error. The chain joins TRBV27 to TRBJ1-2; D possibly corresponds to TRBD1 (5 bases). V was shortened by 4 bases and J by 2 bases, with 11 bases between the two germline ends. The germline CDR1 and CDR2 sequences are MNHEY and SMNVEV (reference sequence). This CDR3 comprises 14 residues. The CDR3 sequence is CASSSRAGNYGYTF. As DNA, the CDR3 is TGTGCCAGCAGTTCACGGGCAGGGAACTATGGCTACACCTTC.

The CDR3 spells CSAASERETQYF. CDR3 sequence (DNA): TGCAGTGCTGCTAGCGAGAGGGAGACCCAGTACTTC. This chain connects TRBV20-1 to TRBJ2-5; a weak D match, TRBD2 (6 bases). Germline V lookup: CDR1 DFQATT, CDR2 SNEGSKA (reference sequence). The ends were cut back, 5 bases at V and 5 bases at J, with 12 bases in the middle. The CDR3 contains 12 residues.

This sequence joins TRBV11-2 and TRBJ2-4; TRBD2 matches 8 bases. The CDR3 contains 15 residues. Per germline, CDR1 SGHAT and CDR2 FQNNGV. Trimming at V came to 0 bases and at J to 8 bases, leaving 6 bases not matched to a gene. CDR3 sequence: CASSLDRGGGHIQYF. The CDR3 DNA follows: TGTGCCAGCAGCTTAGATCGGGGGGGTGGGCACATTCAGTACTTC.

The chain combines TRBV29-1 with TRBJ2-7; 10 bases are a match to TRBD1. CDR3 length: 13 residues. The trim removed 4 bases at V and 3 bases at J, leaving 3 bases unmatched. Germline-derived CDR1 and CDR2 are SQVTM and ANQGSEA. The chain's CDR3 is CSVGDRGVYEQYF. CDR3 sequence (DNA): TGCAGCGTTGGGGACAGGGGAGTCTACGAGCAGTACTTC.

This clonotype was detected many times. The V and J genes are TRBV20-1 and TRBJ2-7; no reliable D call. V dropped 5 bases and J dropped 3 bases, with 5 bases sitting between them. This CDR3 contains 10 residues. Germline values: CDR1 DFQATT, CDR2 SNEGSKA (reference sequence). CDR3 DNA sequence: TGCAGTGCTGAGAACTACGAGCAGTACTTC. Its protein is CSAENYEQYF.

The sample holds a few counts of this clonotype. V gene TRBV20-1 combines with J gene TRBJ2-7; the D gene could be TRBD1 or TRBD2 (5 bases each). Germline V gives CDR1 DFQATT, CDR2 SNEGSKA (reference sequence). V lost 6 bases to trimming and J lost 0 bases, with 12 bases between them. The CDR3 contains 13 residues. DNA of the CDR3: TGCAGTGCGCCTCGGGACGGCTCCTACGAGCAGTACTTC. This translates into CSAPRDGSYEQYF.

The chain couples TRBV19 to TRBJ2-2; no reliable D call. This CDR3 has 14 residues. Per germline, CDR1 LNHDA and CDR2 SQIVND (reference sequence). V lost 2 bases to trimming and J lost 3 bases, with 7 bases between them. For the CDR3, the DNA is TGTGCCAGTAGTATAAATTCCTACACCGGGGAGCTGTTTTTT. This sequence encodes CASSINSYTGELFF.

The rearrangement links TRBV5-1 to TRBJ2-1; TRBD2 matches 7 bases. The CDR3 has 14 amino acids. The V gene end was trimmed by 6 bases and the J gene end by 8 bases; junction bases not matched to a gene: 11. CDR1 and CDR2 (germline): SGHRS, YFSETQ. CDR3 DNA sequence: TGCGCCAGCACCCCGGGGGGTAGAAGCGATGAGCAGTTCTTC. Amino acid sequence: CASTPGGRSDEQFF.

V gene TRBV4-1 combines with J gene TRBJ2-3; D gene ambiguous. The ends were cut back, 8 bases at V and 2 bases at J, with 14 bases in the middle. Germline V lookup: CDR1 MGHRA, CDR2 YSYEKL. The CDR3 contains 14 residues. This chain's CDR3 is CASGSDGFTDTQYF. The DNA of the CDR3 is TGCGCCAGCGGCTCGGACGGATTCACAGATACGCAGTATTTT.

The table lists this clonotype with a count of one. The chain is built from TRBV6-5 and TRBJ1-2; 8 positions agree with TRBD1. The CDR3 runs to 13 residues. Germline V lookup: CDR1 MNHEY, CDR2 SVGAGI. With 8 bases clipped from V and 7 bases from J, the junction kept 9 bases outside the gene matches. CDR3 in DNA: TGTGCCAGCTGCACGGACAGGGCGGCTGGCTACACCTTC. It specifies CASCTDRAAGYTF.

This clonotype is medium-sized within its sample. The rearrangement links TRBV20-1 to TRBJ2-5, with 11 bases lining up with TRBD2. Germline CDR1 DFQATT, CDR2 SNEGSKA (reference sequence). V lost 6 bases to trimming and J lost 5 bases; unmatched junction nucleotides: 14. CDR3 length: 16 amino acids. CDR3 loop: CSAVGTSGYTQETQYF. As DNA, the CDR3 is TGCAGTGCAGTCGGGACTAGCGGATATACTCAGGAGACCCAGTACTTC.

This clonotype came up many times. The rearrangement joins TRBV29-1 to TRBJ2-6; D gene uncertain. Germline V CDR1 and CDR2: SQVTM, ANQGSEA. With 7 bases removed from V and 1 base from J, the gap between germline ends came to 5 bases. The CDR3 runs to 12 residues. The CDR3 protein is CSAISGANVLTF. DNA for the CDR3: TGCAGCGCCATATCTGGGGCCAACGTCCTGACTTTC.

The chain joins TRBV6-5 to TRBJ1-6; D not resolved. The length of the CDR3 is 15 residues. The germline V gene encodes CDR1 MNHEY and CDR2 SVGAGI. V was trimmed by 10 bases and J by 6 bases, leaving 19 bases between them. CDR3 sequence (DNA): TGTGCCACCATGAACACCGGACCTGTTAATTCACCCCTCCACTTT. Translated, it gives CATMNTGPVNSPLHF.

The V gene is TRBV6-5, the J gene TRBJ2-1; 7 bases fit TRBD1. The germline V gene encodes CDR1 MNHEY and CDR2 SVGAGI. The CDR3 loop spans 16 amino acids. V dropped 2 bases and J dropped 0; count of bases not matched to a gene: 4. CDR3 nucleotides: TGTGCCAGCAGTTACAGGGGGCCTCCCTCCTACAATGAGCAGTTCTTC. It codes for CASSYRGPPSYNEQFF.

This clonotype was observed a handful of times. This chain joins TRBV12-3 or TRBV12-4 and TRBJ1-4; TRBD1 is a possible D gene (6 bases). V lost 2 bases and J 3 bases, leaving 7 bases between the germline ends. The CDR3 extends over 14 amino acids. This chain's CDR3 is CASSLRGANEKLFF. The CDR3 nucleotides read TGTGCCAGCAGTTTAAGGGGGGCTAATGAAAAACTGTTTTTT.

The rearrangement links TRBV12-3 or TRBV12-4 to TRBJ1-6; possibly TRBD1 for D (5 bases). The CDR3 extends over 12 amino acids. V was shortened by 8 bases and J by 13 bases, with 15 bases between the two germline ends. CDR3 nucleotide sequence: TGTGCCAGCCGAGTGGGGGTTTCCCCCCTCCACTTT. Translating gives CASRVGVSPLHF.

With regard to this clonotype: At one end, the junction sequence differs from germline, possibly due to a read error. The V gene is TRBV15, the J gene TRBJ1-5, with D uncertain. CDR3 length: 15 residues. Germline values: CDR1 LNHNV, CDR2 YYDKDF (reference sequence). The CDR3 DNA reads as TGTGCCACCAGCCGAGATTACGGCGAAGATCAGCCCCAGCATTTT. Amino acids: CATSRDYGEDQPQHF.

The chain has TRBV20-1 and TRBJ2-1, with 11 bases fitting TRBD2. From germline, CDR1 is DFQATT and CDR2 SNEGSKA (reference sequence). The CDR3 consists of 19 residues. The V and J ends lost 0 bases and 0 bases, in that order; junction bases with no gene match: 10. The CDR3 is CSARDVLAGGFSSYNEQFF. The CDR3, as DNA: TGCAGTGCTAGAGATGTCCTAGCGGGGGGATTTAGCTCCTACAATGAGCAGTTCTTC.

This clonotype was found a few times. The chain links TRBV25-1 to TRBJ1-2, with D tentatively TRBD1 (5 bases). The CDR3 spans 13 residues. Looked up from germline, CDR1 is MGHDK and CDR2 is SYGVNS. V was shortened by 8 bases and J by 7 bases, with 17 bases between the two germline ends. The CDR3 loop is CASATGLSGGYTF. In DNA form, the CDR3 reads TGTGCCAGCGCCACAGGTCTTAGCGGTGGCTACACCTTC.

This clonotype showed up just a few times. The rearrangement joins TRBV7-2 to TRBJ1-1; D uncertain. V lost 1 base, J lost 0 bases, and 9 bases lay in between. The CDR3 contains 15 residues. The germline gives CDR1 SGHTA, CDR2 FQGNSA. For the CDR3, the DNA is TGTGCCAGCAGCTTAGGTCCAACTCTGAACACTGAAGCTTTCTTT. Translated: CASSLGPTLNTEAFF.

The rearrangement uses TRBV7-9 and TRBJ2-5; D may be TRBD1 (5 bases). Looked up from germline, CDR1 is SEHNR and CDR2 is FQNEAQ (reference sequence). V gave up 0 bases and J gave up 2 bases, with 10 bases separating them. The CDR3 contains 15 residues. The CDR3 here is CASSLAIRDQETQYF. CDR3 nucleotides: TGTGCCAGCAGCTTAGCGATCAGGGATCAAGAGACCCAGTACTTC.

The chain uses TRBV12-3 or TRBV12-4 and TRBJ2-3; D possibly corresponds to TRBD2 (5 bases). The CDR3 is made up of 15 amino acids. Trimming left V 6 bases short and J 1 base short, with 14 bases between. CDR3 DNA sequence: TGTGCCAGCAGGGCGCGCCAAGCGGGCACAGATACGCAGTATTTT. This translates into CASRARQAGTDTQYF.

This clonotype has a handful of counts. In DNA form, the CDR3 reads TGTGCCAGCAGCCAAGGGAGCCAGCTCTACGAGCAGTACTTC. Translating gives CASSQGSQLYEQYF. The V gene is TRBV4-2, the J gene TRBJ2-7; D unclear. Germline V gene sequence: CDR1 LGHNA, CDR2 YNFKEQ. CDR3 length: 14 amino acids. Trimming pared 1 base from V and 3 bases from J, leaving 10 bases between.